These T cell receptor beta chains were read from a single sample in a study of T cell changes during pregnancy in multiple sclerosis. Method: immunoSEQ multiplex PCR; TCRdb's copy keeps in-frame clones and lacks some. The repertoire holds some 60,000 clones, with 92% as singletons. The sample was peripheral blood, taken in the second trimester of pregnancy. The receptors stem from a female donor in good health, enrolled as a control in a pregnancy study. Both conserved end residues are part of each CDR3. A D gene is named only where the DNA matches it firmly. Rows may omit the clone size; those that give it use once, few, many or a size class.

CDR3aa | CDR3nt | j_gene | v_gene | abundance | d_gene
CASSQGRGINEKLFF | TGCGCCAGCAGCCAAGGTCGAGGGATTAATGAAAAACTGTTTTTT | TRBJ1-4 | TRBV4-1 | - | -
CASRPGNYRTEAFF | TGTGCCAGCAGGCCCGGGAACTACCGGACTGAAGCTTTCTTT | TRBJ1-1 | TRBV28 | - | -
CATGTQGALQPQHF | TGTGCCACCGGAACACAGGGAGCGTTGCAGCCCCAGCATTTT | TRBJ1-5 | TRBV15 | - | -
CASSPRDRGSNEQFF | TGTGCCAGCAGTCCCCGGGACAGGGGTTCCAATGAGCAGTTCTTC | TRBJ2-1 | TRBV28 | - | TRBD1
CASSEVPFLTDTQYF | TGTGCCAGCAGTGAAGTCCCCTTTCTAACAGATACGCAGTATTTT | TRBJ2-3 | TRBV2 | - | -
CASSPRGGSYNEQFF | TGTGCCAGCAGCCCTAGGGGGGGCTCCTACAATGAGCAGTTCTTC | TRBJ2-1 | TRBV6-5 | - | -
CASSLNRGARGYTF | TGTGCCAGCAGCCTGAACCGGGGGGCTCGTGGCTACACCTTC | TRBJ1-2 | TRBV5-4 | - | -
CASSYSGGRNTEAFF | TGTGCCAGCAGTTACTCTGGCGGAAGGAACACTGAAGCTTTCTTT | TRBJ1-1 | TRBV6-6 | - | -
CASSLAGAGEQYF | TGTGCCAGCAGCTTAGCGGGAGCGGGCGAGCAGTACTTC | TRBJ2-7 | TRBV7-2 | - | -
CASSLSVDTQYF | TGTGCCAGCAGTTTATCTGTAGATACGCAGTATTTT | TRBJ2-3 | TRBV28 | - | -
CASRARQGAETQYF | TGTGCCAGCAGGGCCCGACAGGGGGCGGAGACCCAGTACTTC | TRBJ2-5 | TRBV11-2 | once | TRBD1